The next 23 T cell receptor beta chains were all read from a single sample in a study of patients and donors after allogeneic stem cell transplantation. TCRdb redid the calling of the RT-PCR reads with MiXCR, one entry per CDR3 protein. The sample contains 65,000 to 80,000 distinct CDR3 sequences, 26% of which appear only once. Sequenced sample: blood, either unsorted or a sorted T cell fraction (not recorded which). The source of these receptors is a human donor who was either an allogeneic HSCT recipient or a stem cell or donor lymphocyte infusion donor (not recorded which). It is not recorded whose cells these are; they may come from a transplant donor.

This clonotype was recorded many times. This chain uses TRBV9 with TRBJ1-6; D is uncertain. Per the germline V gene, CDR1 is SGDLS and CDR2 is YYNGEE. This CDR3 is 14 amino acids long. V lost 1 base to trimming and J lost 8 bases, with 10 bases between them. The CDR3, as DNA: TGTGCCAGCAGCGTAAGGGTAGAAGATTCACCCCTCCACTTT. This translates into CASSVRVEDSPLHF.

CDR3 loop: CASSLVYPGQFSGELFF. CDR3 nucleotide sequence: TGCGCCAGCAGCTTGGTATACCCGGGACAGTTCTCCGGGGAGCTGTTTTTT. The chain recombines TRBV5-1 with TRBJ2-2, with TRBD1 matching 7 bases. This CDR3 is 17 amino acids long. CDR1 is SGHRS and CDR2 is YFSETQ in the germline V gene. J lost 6 bases, V lost 0 bases, and 11 bases had no gene match.

This clonotype came up a few times. This chain links TRBV20-1 with TRBJ2-2, with TRBD1 matching over 8 bases. The CDR3 runs to 15 residues. V shed 1 base, J shed 4 bases, and the junction held 5 bases outside the gene matches. Germline CDR1 and CDR2: DFQATT and SNEGSKA (reference sequence). The chain's CDR3 is CSARAPGGRTGELFF. In nucleotides, the CDR3 is TGCAGTGCTAGAGCACCAGGGGGCCGCACCGGGGAGCTGTTTTTT.

This clonotype appeared many times. The chain joins TRBV4-3 to TRBJ1-1; 7 bases line up with TRBD1. CDR3 length: 14 residues. Germline CDR1 is LGHNA and CDR2 is YSLEER. Trimming removed 4 bases from V and 2 bases from J; junction bases left unmatched: 4. The chain's CDR3 is CASSRGTANTEAFF. CDR3 bases: TGCGCCAGCAGCCGCGGGACAGCCAACACTGAAGCTTTCTTT.

This clonotype was counted a few times. The V and J genes are TRBV10-3 and TRBJ1-2; D is uncertain. Trimming left V 6 bases short and J 0 bases short, with 8 bases between. Germline assignment: CDR1 ENHRY and CDR2 SYGVKD. This CDR3 is built from 13 residues. This CDR3 is CAIRESPNYGYTF. CDR3 nucleotides: TGTGCCATCAGGGAATCGCCTAACTATGGCTACACCTTC.

The chain uses TRBV6-2 or TRBV6-3 and TRBJ2-5, with D maybe TRBD1 (6 bases). Germline lookup yields CDR1 MNHEY and CDR2 SVGEGT. The CDR3 is 15 residues long. Deletions cut 2 bases from V and 10 bases from J, with 20 bases between. DNA of the CDR3: TGTGCCAGCAGTTACGAAGGACAGCGAGAAGGAGACCAGTACTTC. Protein product: CASSYEGQREGDQYF.

The chain joins TRBV12-3 or TRBV12-4 to TRBJ1-1, with unresolved D. Trimming removed 7 bases at V and 8 bases at J, with 11 bases between. The CDR3 is 11 amino acids. The CDR3 nucleotides read TGTGCCAGCACCACCGGAATGGAAGCTTTCTTT. It yields the protein CASTTGMEAFF.

This clonotype turned up a few times. The J gene is TRBJ1-5, the V gene TRBV6-5, with 9 positions matching TRBD1. The V gene's germline CDR1 is MNHEY and CDR2 SVGAGI. The CDR3 sequence is 13 residues long. The junction had 1 base not matched to a gene; V was cut back by 5 bases and J by 5 bases. CDR3 in DNA: TGTGCCAGCAGTACAGGGGGCCATCAGCCCCAGCATTTT. This sequence encodes CASSTGGHQPQHF.

The chain employs TRBV12-3 or TRBV12-4 and TRBJ1-4, with D possibly matching TRBD1 (6 bases). The CDR3 has 13 residues. Trimming stripped 5 bases from V and 5 bases from J, with 9 bases between. The CDR3 DNA reads TGTGCCAGCAGTCTTGGACAGAATGAAAAACTGTTTTTT. As protein: CASSLGQNEKLFF.

A note on this clonotype: One junction end does not reproduce the germline sequence, and a read error may be involved. The chain couples TRBV5-1 to TRBJ2-3; TRBD2 matches 7 bases. CDR3 length: 14 amino acids. Germline V gives CDR1 SGHRS, CDR2 YFSETQ. CDR3 bases: TGCGCCAGCAGCTTTAGCGGGTCCACAGTTACGCAGTATTTT. It specifies CASSFSGSTVTQYF.

This clonotype showed up just once. The chain uses TRBV9 and TRBJ2-5, with 8 bases aligning to TRBD1. Germline assignment: CDR1 SGDLS and CDR2 YYNGEE. V trimming: 0 bases; J trimming: 2 bases; junction bases outside the gene matches: 6. This CDR3 is built from 16 residues. Here the CDR3 reads CASSVVGTGIQETQYF. The CDR3, as DNA: TGTGCCAGCAGCGTAGTTGGGACAGGTATTCAAGAGACCCAGTACTTC.

J is TRBJ2-7 and V is TRBV12-3 or TRBV12-4; weak D call: TRBD1 (5 bases). Trimming took off 4 bases at V and 1 base at J, with 5 bases between the two ends. This CDR3 is built from 12 residues. CDR3 bases: TGTGCCAGCAGTTCAGGGTCCTACGAGCAGTACTTC. It is translated as CASSSGSYEQYF.

This chain links TRBV7-9 with TRBJ2-7; D possibly corresponds to TRBD1 (5 bases). The CDR3 spans 11 residues. Germline V CDR1 and CDR2: SEHNR, FQNEAQ (reference sequence). Trimming removed 10 bases from V and 6 bases from J, with 13 bases in between. The CDR3 DNA follows: TGTGCCATCGGCAGGGATGGCGAGCAGTACTTC. Translating gives CAIGRDGEQYF.

This rearrangement joins TRBV7-9 to TRBJ1-1, with 10 positions matching TRBD1. Germline V lookup: CDR1 SEHNR, CDR2 FQNEAQ (reference sequence). The CDR3 length is 15 residues. The V gene end was trimmed by 8 bases and the J gene end by 2 bases; junction bases not matched to a gene: 8. The CDR3 region is CASPTDRGFNTEAFF. CDR3 nucleotide sequence: TGTGCCAGCCCTACGGACAGGGGGTTCAACACTGAAGCTTTCTTT.

The sample holds many counts of this clonotype. The V and J genes are TRBV12-3 or TRBV12-4 and TRBJ1-1; D is unresolved. This CDR3 spans 13 amino acids. V lost 4 bases and J lost 6, with 12 bases in between. The chain's CDR3 is CASSSPPGPEAFF. The CDR3 region has the DNA TGTGCCAGCAGTTCCCCCCCCGGGCCTGAAGCTTTCTTT.

V gene TRBV29-1 combines with J gene TRBJ1-1; a weak D match, TRBD1 (5 bases). The germline V and J ends were trimmed by 5 bases and 5 bases, with 15 bases remaining between them. This CDR3 is 13 amino acids long. Per germline, CDR1 SQVTM and CDR2 ANQGSEA. In DNA, the CDR3 is TGCAGCGTTTTTCAGGGTAGTAGGACTGAAGCTTTCTTT. It is translated as CSVFQGSRTEAFF.

This rearrangement joins TRBV5-1 to TRBJ1-1, with a tentative D call TRBD1 (6 bases). The germline V gene has CDR1 SGHRS and CDR2 YFSETQ. Deletions cut 2 bases from V and 0 bases from J, with 14 bases between. The CDR3 is 16 residues long. The CDR3: CASSFGGTTMNTEAFF. CDR3 DNA sequence: TGCGCCAGCAGCTTTGGCGGGACAACTATGAACACTGAAGCTTTCTTT.

This clonotype was detected a few times. The chain links TRBV12-3 or TRBV12-4 to TRBJ1-1; 8 bases fit TRBD1. The CDR3 totals 15 residues. J gave up 8 bases and V 7 bases, and 15 bases lay outside the gene matches. The CDR3 here is CASIITGTGRGEAFF. In nucleotides, the CDR3 is TGTGCCAGCATCATTACCGGGACAGGAAGAGGGGAAGCTTTCTTT.

Relative to its sample, this clonotype is medium-sized. V usage is TRBV12-3 or TRBV12-4 and J usage is TRBJ1-1, with 9 nucleotides matching TRBD1. CDR3 length: 14 amino acids. The trim removed 6 bases at V and 7 bases at J, leaving 9 bases unmatched. In nucleotides, the CDR3 is TGTGCCAGCAGGCGCCGGGACAGGGCATATGAAGCTTTCTTT. This gives the protein CASRRRDRAYEAFF.

This clonotype was recorded at least ten times. This chain joins TRBV20-1 and TRBJ2-5, with 7 bases that match TRBD2. Germline values: CDR1 DFQATT, CDR2 SNEGSKA (reference sequence). Unmatched junction bases numbered 8, after V lost 5 bases and J lost 5 bases. The CDR3 covers 13 residues. CDR3 DNA: TGCAGTGCTGAACAGCGGGACTTGGAGACCCAGTACTTC. This translates into CSAEQRDLETQYF.

The rearrangement joins TRBV6-2 or TRBV6-3 to TRBJ2-7; TRBD2 agrees at 8 bases. From germline, CDR1 is MNHEY and CDR2 SVGEGT. V gave up 7 bases and J gave up 7 bases; unmatched junction bases: 15. The CDR3 length is 15 residues. CDR3 bases: TGTGCCAGCATCAAAGGCGGGACTAGAATGAGAGAGCAGTACTTC. The encoded protein is CASIKGGTRMREQYF.

This chain joins TRBV20-1 and TRBJ2-7; possibly TRBD1 for D (6 bases). This CDR3 has 13 residues. V was pared by 0 bases and J by 3 bases, with 9 bases between. The germline V gene encodes CDR1 DFQATT and CDR2 SNEGSKA (reference sequence). Here the CDR3 reads CSARDRDNYEQYF. CDR3 nucleotide sequence: TGCAGTGCTAGAGATAGGGACAACTACGAGCAGTACTTC.

V gene TRBV12-3 or TRBV12-4 combines with J gene TRBJ1-2, with a weak D call TRBD1 (5 bases). V gave up 7 bases and J gave up 4 bases, with 16 bases separating them. The CDR3 is 14 amino acids. The CDR3, as DNA: TGTGCCAGCACCCTCTCGATGAGGGGCTATGGCTACACCTTC. Translation gives CASTLSMRGYGYTF.